This T cell receptor (beta chain) was recorded in a study of cytomegalovirus exposure and HLA in healthy donors. Broader study findings: First-cohort TCR clusters tended to co-occur in the approximately 120 validation repertoires, a later analysis found. Most TCRs appeared rarely, but some public TCRs recurred in many donors. Associated with cytomegalovirus, according to the listing, were fewer than 200 TCR beta chains.

The assay was immunoSEQ multiplex PCR, and TCRdb's table has in-frame clones only and misses some. The table records 82,000 or so clones, 85% to 95% of them present only once. Notes on this clone: Its antigen is undetermined.

V shed 10 bases and J 5 bases; nucleotides not matched to a gene: 10. Germline V gene data show CDR1 as MNHEY and CDR2 as SMNVEV (reference sequence). This CDR3 contains 13 residues. The donors were part of the validation cohort, which consisted of under 150 subjects and was separate from the first cohort of roughly 620 subjects. Sequencing was done on a sample of PBMCs. The origin of this receptor is a woman between 18 and 29 years old in good health and CMV-seronegative. The chain is built from TRBV27 and TRBJ2-7; TRBD1 agrees at 8 bases. This CDR3 is CAIPADRANEQYF. As DNA, the CDR3 is TGTGCCATCCCTGCGGACAGGGCCAACGAGCAGTACTTC.